This record concerns one T cell receptor beta chain sequence. What it binds is not known. The sample comes from a study of T cells in Graves' hyperthyroidism and ophthalmopathy. Per the germline V gene, CDR1 is KGHSH and CDR2 is LQKENI. The CDR3 spans 15 residues. The V gene lost 5 bases and the J gene lost 8 bases, with 18 bases spanning the gap. Uncontrolled infection, other autoimmune disease, pregnancy or lactation excluded patients. From RNA transcripts, TCR beta CDR3 regions were amplified. The HTBI primer set drove a first-round RT-PCR of the TCR CDR3. One entry per CDR3 protein, called by TCRdb with MiXCR from the multiplex PCR reads. The sample carries 250,000 to 400,000 distinct CDR3 sequences, roughly an eighth recorded once. Findings and caveats of the study: A model using 13 V-J features told ophthalmopathy apart from stable hyperthyroidism.

The gene calls are TRBV18 and TRBJ2-2; D is possibly TRBD1 or TRBD2 (5 bases each). The sample was blood. This receptor was obtained from a woman in her forties with Graves' ophthalmopathy. CDR3 sequence: CASSRDPFTPGELFF. The CDR3 coding sequence is TGTGCCAGCTCAAGGGACCCCTTCACCCCGGGGGAGCTGTTTTTT.